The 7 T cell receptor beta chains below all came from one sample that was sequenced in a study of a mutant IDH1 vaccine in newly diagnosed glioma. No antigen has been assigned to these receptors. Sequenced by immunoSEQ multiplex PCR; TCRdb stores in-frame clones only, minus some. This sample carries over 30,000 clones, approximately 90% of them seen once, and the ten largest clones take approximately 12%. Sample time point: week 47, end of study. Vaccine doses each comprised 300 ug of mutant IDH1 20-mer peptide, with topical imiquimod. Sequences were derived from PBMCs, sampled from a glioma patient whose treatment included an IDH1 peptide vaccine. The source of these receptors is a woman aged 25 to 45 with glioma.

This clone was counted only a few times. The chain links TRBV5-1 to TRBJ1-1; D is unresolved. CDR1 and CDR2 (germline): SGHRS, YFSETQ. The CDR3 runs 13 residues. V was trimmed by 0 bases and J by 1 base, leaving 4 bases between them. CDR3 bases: TGCGCCAGCAGCTTGGACAAGAACACTGAAGCTTTCTTT. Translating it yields CASSLDKNTEAFF.

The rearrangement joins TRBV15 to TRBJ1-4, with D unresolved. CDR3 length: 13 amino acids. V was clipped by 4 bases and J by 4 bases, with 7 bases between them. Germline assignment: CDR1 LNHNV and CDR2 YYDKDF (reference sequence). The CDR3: CATSTASNEKLFF. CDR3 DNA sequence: TGTGCCACCAGCACGGCAAGTAATGAAAAACTGTTTTTT.

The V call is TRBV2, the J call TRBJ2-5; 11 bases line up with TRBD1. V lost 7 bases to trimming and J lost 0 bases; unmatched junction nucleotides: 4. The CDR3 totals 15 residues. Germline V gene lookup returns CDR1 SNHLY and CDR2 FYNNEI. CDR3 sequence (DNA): TGTGCCAGCACCCGGGACAGGGGGTACCAAGAGACCCAGTACTTC. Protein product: CASTRDRGYQETQYF. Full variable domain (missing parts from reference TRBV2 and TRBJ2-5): EPEVTQTPSHQVTQMGQEVILRCVPISNHLYFYWYRQILGQKVEFLVSFYNNEISEKSEIFDDQFSVERPDGSNFTLKIRSTKLEDSAMYFCASTRDRGYQETQYFGPGTRLLVL.

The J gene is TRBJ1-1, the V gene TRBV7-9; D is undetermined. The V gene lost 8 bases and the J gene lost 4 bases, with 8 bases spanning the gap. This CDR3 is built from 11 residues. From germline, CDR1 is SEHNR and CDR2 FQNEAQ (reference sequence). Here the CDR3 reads CASRSLTEAFF. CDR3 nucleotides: TGTGCCAGCCGGAGTCTCACTGAAGCTTTCTTT.

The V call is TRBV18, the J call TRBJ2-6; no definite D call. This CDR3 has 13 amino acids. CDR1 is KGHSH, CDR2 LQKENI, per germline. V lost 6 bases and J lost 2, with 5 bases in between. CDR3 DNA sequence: TGTGCCAGCTCCCCTACTGGGGCCAACGTCCTGACTTTC. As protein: CASSPTGANVLTF.

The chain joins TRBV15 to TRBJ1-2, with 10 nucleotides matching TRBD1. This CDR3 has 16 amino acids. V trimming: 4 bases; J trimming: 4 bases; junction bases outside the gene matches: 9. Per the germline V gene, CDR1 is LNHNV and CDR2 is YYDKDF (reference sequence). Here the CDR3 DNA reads TGTGCCACCAGCATAAGTCCCGGGACAGGGGCCTATGGCTACACCTTC. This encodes CATSISPGTGAYGYTF.

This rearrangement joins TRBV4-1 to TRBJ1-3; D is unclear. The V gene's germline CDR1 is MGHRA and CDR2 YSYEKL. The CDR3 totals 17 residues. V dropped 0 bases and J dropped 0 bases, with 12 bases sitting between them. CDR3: CASSQDSDGYSGNTIYF. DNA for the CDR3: TGCGCCAGCAGCCAAGATAGCGACGGATACTCTGGAAACACCATATATTTT.